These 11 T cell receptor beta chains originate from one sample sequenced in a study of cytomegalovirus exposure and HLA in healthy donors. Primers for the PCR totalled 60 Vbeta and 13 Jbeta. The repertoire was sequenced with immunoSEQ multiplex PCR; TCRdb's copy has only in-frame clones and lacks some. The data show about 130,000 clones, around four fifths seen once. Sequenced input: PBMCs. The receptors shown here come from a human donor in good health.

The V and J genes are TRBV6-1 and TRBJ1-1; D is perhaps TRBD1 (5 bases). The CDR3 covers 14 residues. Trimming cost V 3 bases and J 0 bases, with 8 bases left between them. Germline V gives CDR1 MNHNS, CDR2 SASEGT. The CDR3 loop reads CASSESGMNTEAFF. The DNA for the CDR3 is TGTGCCAGCAGTGAGTCAGGGATGAACACTGAAGCTTTCTTT.

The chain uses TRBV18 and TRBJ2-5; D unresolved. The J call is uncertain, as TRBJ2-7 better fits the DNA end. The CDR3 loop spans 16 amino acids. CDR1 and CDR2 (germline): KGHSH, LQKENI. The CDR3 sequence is CASSPPIFESSYEQYF. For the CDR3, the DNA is TGTGCCAGCTCACCACCGATTTTCGAGAGCTCCTACGAGCAGTACTTC.

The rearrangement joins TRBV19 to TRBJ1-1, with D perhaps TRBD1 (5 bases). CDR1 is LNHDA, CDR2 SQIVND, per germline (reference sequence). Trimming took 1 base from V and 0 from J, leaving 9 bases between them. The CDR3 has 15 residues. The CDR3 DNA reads TGTGCCAGTAGTATAGGGAACAGGATGAACACTGAAGCTTTCTTT. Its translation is CASSIGNRMNTEAFF.

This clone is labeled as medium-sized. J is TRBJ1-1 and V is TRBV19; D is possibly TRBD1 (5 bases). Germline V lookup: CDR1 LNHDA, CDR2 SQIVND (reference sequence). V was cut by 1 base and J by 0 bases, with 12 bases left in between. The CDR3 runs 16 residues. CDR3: CASSIGVGLMNTEAFF. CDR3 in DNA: TGTGCCAGTAGTATAGGGGTGGGACTGATGAACACTGAAGCTTTCTTT.

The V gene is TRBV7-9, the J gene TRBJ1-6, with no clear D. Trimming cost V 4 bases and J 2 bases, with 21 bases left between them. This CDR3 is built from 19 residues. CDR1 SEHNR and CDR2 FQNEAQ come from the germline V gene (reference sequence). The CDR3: CASSSLRQVGFTYNSPLHF. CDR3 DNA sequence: TGTGCCAGCAGCTCCCTCCGGCAGGTCGGTTTCACCTATAATTCACCCCTCCACTTT.

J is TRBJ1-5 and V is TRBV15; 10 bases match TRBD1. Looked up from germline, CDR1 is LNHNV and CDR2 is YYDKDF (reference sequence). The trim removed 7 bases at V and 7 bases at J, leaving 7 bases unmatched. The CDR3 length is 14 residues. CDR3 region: CATNGTGVDQPQHF. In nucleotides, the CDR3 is TGTGCCACCAACGGGACAGGGGTAGACCAGCCCCAGCATTTT.

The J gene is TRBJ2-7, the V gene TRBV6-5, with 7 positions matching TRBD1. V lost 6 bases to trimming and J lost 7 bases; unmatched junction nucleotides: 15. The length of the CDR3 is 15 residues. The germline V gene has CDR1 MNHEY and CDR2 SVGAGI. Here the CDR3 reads CASSPRTGSLREQYF. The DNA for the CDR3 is TGTGCCAGCAGCCCCAGGACAGGTAGTCTACGGGAGCAGTACTTC.

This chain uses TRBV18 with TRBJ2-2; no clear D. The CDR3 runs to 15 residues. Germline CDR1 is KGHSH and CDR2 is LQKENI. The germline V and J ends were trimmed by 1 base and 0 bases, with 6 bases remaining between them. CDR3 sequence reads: CASSPLTSNTGELFF. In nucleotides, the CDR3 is TGTGCCAGCTCACCACTAACATCGAACACCGGGGAGCTGTTTTTT.

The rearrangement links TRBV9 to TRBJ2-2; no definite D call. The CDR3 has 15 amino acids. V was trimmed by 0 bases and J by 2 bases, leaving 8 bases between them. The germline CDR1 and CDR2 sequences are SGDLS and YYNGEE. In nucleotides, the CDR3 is TGTGCCAGCAGCGTAGGAGGCCGAAACACCGGGGAGCTGTTTTTT. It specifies CASSVGGRNTGELFF.

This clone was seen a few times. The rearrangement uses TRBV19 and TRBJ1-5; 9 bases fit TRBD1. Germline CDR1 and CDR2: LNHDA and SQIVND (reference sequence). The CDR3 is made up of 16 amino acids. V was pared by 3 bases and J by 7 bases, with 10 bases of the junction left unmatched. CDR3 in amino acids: CASSIITGGEVQPQHF. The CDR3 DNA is TGTGCCAGTAGTATCATTACAGGGGGCGAAGTACAGCCCCAGCATTTT.

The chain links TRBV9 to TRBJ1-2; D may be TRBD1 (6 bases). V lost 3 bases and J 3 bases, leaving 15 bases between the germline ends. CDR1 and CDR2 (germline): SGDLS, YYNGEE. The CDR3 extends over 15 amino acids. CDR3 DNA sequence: TGTGCCAGCAGCGGACTTGGTAGGACAGACTATGGCTACACCTTC. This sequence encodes CASSGLGRTDYGYTF.